The 10 T cell receptor beta chains given below trace back to one sample, sequenced in a study of blood T cell repertoires in COVID-19. Repertoires were generated with immunoSEQ multiplex PCR, while TCRdb's copy carries only in-frame clones and drops some. The table lists approximately 300,000 clones, around 90% of them singletons. Sequenced input: peripheral blood. The receptor set was obtained from a woman in her twenties or thirties with COVID-19, enrolled during active disease.

The chain employs TRBV6-5 and TRBJ1-6; D is perhaps TRBD1 (6 bases). V was shortened by 7 bases and J by 3 bases, with 7 bases between the two germline ends. This CDR3 is built from 13 residues. The germline CDR1 and CDR2 sequences are MNHEY and SVGAGI. CDR3 nucleotides: TGTGCCAGCATGGACAGCTATAATTCACCCCTCCACTTT. This encodes CASMDSYNSPLHF.

The CDR3: CATSRDGYGYTF. The DNA of the CDR3 is TGTGCCACCAGCAGAGACGGGTATGGCTACACCTTC. The genes are TRBV15 and TRBJ1-2; D call uncertain. Trimming stripped 0 bases from V and 5 bases from J, with 4 bases between. The CDR3 is made up of 12 amino acids. From germline, CDR1 is LNHNV and CDR2 YYDKDF (reference sequence).

This chain connects TRBV18 to TRBJ2-2; possible D gene TRBD2, 5 bases. The CDR3 extends over 14 amino acids. Germline CDR1 and CDR2: KGHSH and LQKENI. Trimming took 5 bases from V and 6 from J, leaving 13 bases between them. CDR3 sequence (DNA): TGTGCCAGCTCAGGCGTTACTAGTTCCGGGGAGCTGTTTTTT. It translates to CASSGVTSSGELFF.

The rearrangement links TRBV27 to TRBJ1-6, with a tentative D call TRBD1 (5 bases). This CDR3 has 14 residues. Germline V gene lookup returns CDR1 MNHEY and CDR2 SMNVEV (reference sequence). V dropped 6 bases and J dropped 9 bases, with 15 bases sitting between them. The CDR3 here is CASRPGSWGSPLHF. As DNA, the CDR3 is TGTGCCAGCAGGCCAGGGTCTTGGGGTTCACCCCTCCACTTT.

The J gene is TRBJ2-7, the V gene TRBV6-2 or TRBV6-3; 7 bases are shared with TRBD1. Looked up from germline, CDR1 is MNHEY and CDR2 is SVGEGT. The CDR3 has 13 residues. V was clipped by 5 bases and J by 10 bases; unmatched bases: 11. CDR3 nucleotides: TGTGCCAGCAGTCCAAACCCAGACAGGGCTCAGTACTTC. Its protein is CASSPNPDRAQYF.

The V call is TRBV29-1, the J call TRBJ1-3; D gene uncertain. Germline values: CDR1 SQVTM, CDR2 ANQGSEA. Trimming removed 4 bases from V and 0 bases from J, with 10 bases in between. The CDR3 covers 14 residues. CDR3 DNA: TGCAGCGTTGTAGAGGCAGGCTCTGGAAACACCATATATTTT. Translation: CSVVEAGSGNTIYF.

The rearrangement links TRBV27 to TRBJ2-2; TRBD1 agrees at 8 bases. V lost 5 bases and J lost 5; bases outside the gene matches: 10. Germline CDR1 and CDR2: MNHEY and SMNVEV (reference sequence). The CDR3 covers 16 residues. CDR3 protein: CASSIPTGVSTGELFF. Here the CDR3 DNA reads TGTGCCAGCAGTATCCCGACAGGGGTATCTACCGGGGAGCTGTTTTTT.

The chain couples TRBV6-5 to TRBJ2-3; 11 bases are shared with TRBD2. The CDR3 consists of 15 residues. Germline values: CDR1 MNHEY, CDR2 SVGAGI. The ends lost 5 bases at V and 4 bases at J; junction bases unmatched: 5. In nucleotides, the CDR3 is TGTGCCAGCAGTCCACTTAGCGGGAGGGCAGATACGCAGTATTTT. This encodes CASSPLSGRADTQYF.

V gene TRBV5-1 combines with J gene TRBJ2-2, with TRBD2 identical over 7 bases. Germline-derived CDR1 and CDR2 are SGHRS and YFSETQ. This CDR3 comprises 17 residues. The V and J ends lost 2 bases and 1 base, in that order; junction bases with no gene match: 8. The CDR3 loop reads CASSFDGRPLNTGELFF. CDR3 nucleotides: TGCGCCAGCAGCTTCGACGGGAGGCCTTTGAACACCGGGGAGCTGTTTTTT.

This rearrangement joins TRBV7-2 to TRBJ2-3, with D possibly matching TRBD2 (6 bases). There are 19 residues in the CDR3. With 5 bases removed from V and 2 bases from J, the gap between germline ends came to 26 bases. Germline V lookup: CDR1 SGHTA, CDR2 FQGNSA. The CDR3 here is CASSRTKFGARQATDTQYF. In nucleotides, the CDR3 is TGTGCCAGCAGCCGGACTAAATTTGGGGCCCGGCAAGCCACAGATACGCAGTATTTT.